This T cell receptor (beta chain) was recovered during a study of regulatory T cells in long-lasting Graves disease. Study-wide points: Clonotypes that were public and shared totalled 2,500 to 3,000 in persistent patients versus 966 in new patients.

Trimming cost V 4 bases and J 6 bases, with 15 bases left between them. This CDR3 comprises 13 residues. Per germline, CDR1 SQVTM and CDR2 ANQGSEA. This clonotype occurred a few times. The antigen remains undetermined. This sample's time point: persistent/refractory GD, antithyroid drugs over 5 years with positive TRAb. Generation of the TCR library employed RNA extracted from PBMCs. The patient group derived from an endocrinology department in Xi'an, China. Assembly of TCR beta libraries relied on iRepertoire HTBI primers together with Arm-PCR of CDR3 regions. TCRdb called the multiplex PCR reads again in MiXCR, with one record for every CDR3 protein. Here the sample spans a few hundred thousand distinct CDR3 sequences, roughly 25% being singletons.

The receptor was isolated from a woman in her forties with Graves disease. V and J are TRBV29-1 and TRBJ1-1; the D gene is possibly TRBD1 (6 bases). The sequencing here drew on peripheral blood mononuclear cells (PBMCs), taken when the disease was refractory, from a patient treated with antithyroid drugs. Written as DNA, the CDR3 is TGCAGCGTTGGGGGGCGGGAATACGCTGAAGCTTTCTTT. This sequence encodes CSVGGREYAEAFF.